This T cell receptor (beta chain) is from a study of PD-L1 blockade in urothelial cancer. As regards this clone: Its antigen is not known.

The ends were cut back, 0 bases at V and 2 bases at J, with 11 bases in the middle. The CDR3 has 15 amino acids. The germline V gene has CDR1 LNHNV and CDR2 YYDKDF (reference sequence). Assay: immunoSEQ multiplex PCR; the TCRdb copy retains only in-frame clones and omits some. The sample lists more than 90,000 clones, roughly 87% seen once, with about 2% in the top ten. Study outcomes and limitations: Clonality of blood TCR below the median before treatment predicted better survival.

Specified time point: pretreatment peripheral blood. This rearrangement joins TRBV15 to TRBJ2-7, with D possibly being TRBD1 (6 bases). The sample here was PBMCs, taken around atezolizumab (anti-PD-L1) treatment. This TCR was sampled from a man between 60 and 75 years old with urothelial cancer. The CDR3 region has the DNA TGTGCCACCAGCAGAGACCGACAGGAGACCTACGAGCAGTACTTC. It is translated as CATSRDRQETYEQYF.